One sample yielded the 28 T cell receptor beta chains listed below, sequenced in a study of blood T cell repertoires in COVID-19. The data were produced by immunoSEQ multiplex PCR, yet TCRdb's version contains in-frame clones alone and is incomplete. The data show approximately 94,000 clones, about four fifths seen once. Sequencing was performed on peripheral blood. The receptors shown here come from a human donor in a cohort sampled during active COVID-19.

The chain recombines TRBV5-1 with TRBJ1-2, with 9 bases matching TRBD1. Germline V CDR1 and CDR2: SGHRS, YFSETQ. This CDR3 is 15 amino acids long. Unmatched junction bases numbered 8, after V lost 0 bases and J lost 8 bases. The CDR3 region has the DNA TGCGCCAGCAGCTTGGCTGGACAGGGGCCGGAGGGCTACACCTTC. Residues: CASSLAGQGPEGYTF.

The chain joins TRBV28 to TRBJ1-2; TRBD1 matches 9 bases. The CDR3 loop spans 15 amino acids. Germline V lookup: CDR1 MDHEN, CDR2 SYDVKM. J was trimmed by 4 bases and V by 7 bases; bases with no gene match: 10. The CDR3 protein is CASTSLGQGPYGYTF. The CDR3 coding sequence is TGTGCCAGCACCTCCCTTGGACAGGGGCCCTATGGCTACACCTTC.

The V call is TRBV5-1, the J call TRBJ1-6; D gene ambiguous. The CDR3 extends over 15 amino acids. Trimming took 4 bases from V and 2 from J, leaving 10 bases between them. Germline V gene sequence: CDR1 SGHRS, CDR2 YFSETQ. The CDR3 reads CASSIEQAYNSPLHF. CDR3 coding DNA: TGCGCCAGCAGCATTGAGCAGGCCTATAATTCACCCCTCCACTTT.

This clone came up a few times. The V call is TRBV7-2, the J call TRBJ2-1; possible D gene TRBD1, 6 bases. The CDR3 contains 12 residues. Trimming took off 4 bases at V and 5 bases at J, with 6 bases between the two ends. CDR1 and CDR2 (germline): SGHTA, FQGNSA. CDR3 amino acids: CASSWGHNEQFF. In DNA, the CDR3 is TGTGCCAGCAGCTGGGGGCACAATGAGCAGTTCTTC.

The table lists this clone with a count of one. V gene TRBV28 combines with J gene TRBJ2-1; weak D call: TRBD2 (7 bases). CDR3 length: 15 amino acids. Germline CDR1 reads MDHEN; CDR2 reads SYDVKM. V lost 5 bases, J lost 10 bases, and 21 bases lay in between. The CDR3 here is CASSPPRGGTIEQFF. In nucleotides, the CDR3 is TGTGCCAGCAGTCCCCCTCGCGGGGGCACAATCGAGCAGTTCTTC. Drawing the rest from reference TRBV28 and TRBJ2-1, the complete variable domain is DVKVTQSSRYLVKRTGEKVFLECVQDMDHENMFWYRQDPGLGLRLIYFSYDVKMKEKGDIPEGYSVSREKKERFSLILESASTNQTSMYLCASSPPRGGTIEQFFGPGTRLTVL.

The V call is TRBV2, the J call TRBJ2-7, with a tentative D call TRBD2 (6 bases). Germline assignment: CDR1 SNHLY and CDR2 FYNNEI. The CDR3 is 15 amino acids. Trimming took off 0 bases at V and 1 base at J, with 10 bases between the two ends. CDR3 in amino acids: CASSEAGTGSYEQYF. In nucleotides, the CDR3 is TGTGCCAGCAGTGAAGCCGGGACTGGGTCCTACGAGCAGTACTTC.

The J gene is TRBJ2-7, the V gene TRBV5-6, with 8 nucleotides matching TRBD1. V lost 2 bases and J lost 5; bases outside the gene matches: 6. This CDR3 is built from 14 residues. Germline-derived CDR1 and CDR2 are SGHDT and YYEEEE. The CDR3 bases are TGTGCCAGCAGCTTTGGGACAGGCGCTAACGAGCAGTACTTC. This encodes CASSFGTGANEQYF. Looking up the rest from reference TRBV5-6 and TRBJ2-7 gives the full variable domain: DAGVTQSPTHLIKTRGQQVTLRCSPKSGHDTVSWYQQALGQGPQFIFQYYEEEERQRGNFPDRFSGHQFPNYSSELNVNALLLGDSALYLCASSFGTGANEQYFGPGTRLTVT.

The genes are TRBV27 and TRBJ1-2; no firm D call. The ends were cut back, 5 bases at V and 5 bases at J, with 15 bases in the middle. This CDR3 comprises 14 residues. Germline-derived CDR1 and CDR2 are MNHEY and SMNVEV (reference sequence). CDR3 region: CASSPLANGYGYTF. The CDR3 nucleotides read TGTGCCAGCAGTCCACTCGCCAATGGTTATGGCTACACCTTC.

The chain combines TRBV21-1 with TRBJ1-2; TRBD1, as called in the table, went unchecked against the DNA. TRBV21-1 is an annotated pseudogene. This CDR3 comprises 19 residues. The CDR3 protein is CASSKDRPGQGKLNYGYTF. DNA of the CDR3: TGTGCCAGCAGCAAAGATCGACCGGGACAGGGGAAACTTAACTATGGCTACACCTTC.

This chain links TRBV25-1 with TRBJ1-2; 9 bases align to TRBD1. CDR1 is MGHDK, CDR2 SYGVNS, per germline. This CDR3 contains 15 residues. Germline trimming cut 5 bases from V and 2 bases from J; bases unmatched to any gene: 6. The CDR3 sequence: CASSPPGTGNYGYTF. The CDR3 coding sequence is TGTGCCAGCAGTCCGCCCGGGACAGGGAACTATGGCTACACCTTC.

The CDR3 sequence: CASSQQTGARDSPLHF. The CDR3 nucleotides are TGCGCCAGCAGCCAACAAACAGGGGCGAGGGACTCACCCCTCCACTTT. This chain uses TRBV5-1 with TRBJ1-6; TRBD1 aligns across 7 bases. Germline V CDR1 and CDR2: SGHRS, YFSETQ. J was trimmed by 10 bases and V by 4 bases; bases with no gene match: 14. The CDR3 length is 16 residues.

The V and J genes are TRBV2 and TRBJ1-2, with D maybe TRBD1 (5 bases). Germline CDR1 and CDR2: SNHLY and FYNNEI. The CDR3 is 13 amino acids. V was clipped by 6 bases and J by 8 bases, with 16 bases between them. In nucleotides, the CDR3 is TGTGCCAGCAGGCCACAAGGGGAGGGGGGCTACACCTTC. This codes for CASRPQGEGGYTF.

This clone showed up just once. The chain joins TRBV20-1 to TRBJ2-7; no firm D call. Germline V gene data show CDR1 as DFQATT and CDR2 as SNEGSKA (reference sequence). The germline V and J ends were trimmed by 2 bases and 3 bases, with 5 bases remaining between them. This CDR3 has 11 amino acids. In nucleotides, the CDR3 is TGCAGTGCTAGATTCGGCTACGAGCAGTACTTC. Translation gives CSARFGYEQYF.

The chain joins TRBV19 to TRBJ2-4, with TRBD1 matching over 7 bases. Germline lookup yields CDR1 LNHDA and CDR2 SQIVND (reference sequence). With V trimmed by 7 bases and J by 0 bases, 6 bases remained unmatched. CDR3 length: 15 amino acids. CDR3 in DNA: TGTGCCAGTACCGAGACAGGGTTAGCCAAAAACATTCAGTACTTC. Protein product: CASTETGLAKNIQYF.

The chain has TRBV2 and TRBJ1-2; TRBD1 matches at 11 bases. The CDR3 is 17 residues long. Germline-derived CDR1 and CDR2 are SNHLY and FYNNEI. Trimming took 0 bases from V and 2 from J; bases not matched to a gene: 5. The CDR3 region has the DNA TGTGCCAGCAGTGAAGCGTGGGACAGGGGGGGGAACTATGGCTACACCTTC. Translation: CASSEAWDRGGNYGYTF.

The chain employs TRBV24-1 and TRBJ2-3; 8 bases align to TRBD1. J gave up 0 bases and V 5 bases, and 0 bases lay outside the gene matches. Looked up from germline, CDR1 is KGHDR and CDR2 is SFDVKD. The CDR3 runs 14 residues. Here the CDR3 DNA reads TGTGCCACCAGTGGACAGGGGAGCACAGATACGCAGTATTTT. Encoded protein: CATSGQGSTDTQYF.

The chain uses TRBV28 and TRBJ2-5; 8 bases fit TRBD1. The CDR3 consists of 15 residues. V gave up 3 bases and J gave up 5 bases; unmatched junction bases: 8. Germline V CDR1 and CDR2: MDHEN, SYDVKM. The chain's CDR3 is CASSFVSGGGETQYF. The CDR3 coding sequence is TGTGCCAGCAGTTTTGTCTCAGGGGGCGGCGAGACCCAGTACTTC. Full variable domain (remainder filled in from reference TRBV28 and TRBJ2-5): DVKVTQSSRYLVKRTGEKVFLECVQDMDHENMFWYRQDPGLGLRLIYFSYDVKMKEKGDIPEGYSVSREKKERFSLILESASTNQTSMYLCASSFVSGGGETQYFGPGTRLLVL.

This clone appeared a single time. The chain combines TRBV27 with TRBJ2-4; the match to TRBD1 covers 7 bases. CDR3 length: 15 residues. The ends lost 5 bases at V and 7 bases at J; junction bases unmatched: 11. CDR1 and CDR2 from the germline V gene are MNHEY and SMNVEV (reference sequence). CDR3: CASSLYTGASNIQYF. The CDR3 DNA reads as TGTGCCAGCAGTCTCTACACAGGGGCCTCCAACATTCAGTACTTC.

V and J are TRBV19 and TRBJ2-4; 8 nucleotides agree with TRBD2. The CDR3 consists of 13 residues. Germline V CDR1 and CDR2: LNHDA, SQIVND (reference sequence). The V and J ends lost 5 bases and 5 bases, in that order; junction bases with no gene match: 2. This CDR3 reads CASSVLAENIQYF. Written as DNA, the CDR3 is TGTGCCAGTAGTGTACTAGCGGAAAACATTCAGTACTTC.

The CDR3 reads CATSGPSSSGTGVETQYF. CDR3 bases: TGTGCCACCAGCGGCCCGTCTTCCTCCGGGACAGGGGTAGAGACCCAGTACTTC. The chain carries TRBV24-1 and TRBJ2-5, with 10 bases matching TRBD1. The V gene's germline CDR1 is KGHDR and CDR2 SFDVKD. The CDR3 totals 18 residues. With 7 bases clipped from V and 4 bases from J, the junction kept 17 bases outside the gene matches.

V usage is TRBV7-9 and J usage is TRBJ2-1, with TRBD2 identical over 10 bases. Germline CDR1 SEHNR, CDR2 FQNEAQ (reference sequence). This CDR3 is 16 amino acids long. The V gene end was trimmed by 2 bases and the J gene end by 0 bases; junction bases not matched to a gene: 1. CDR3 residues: CASSLRTSGSYNEQFF. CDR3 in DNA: TGTGCCAGCAGCTTAAGGACTAGCGGCTCCTACAATGAGCAGTTCTTC.

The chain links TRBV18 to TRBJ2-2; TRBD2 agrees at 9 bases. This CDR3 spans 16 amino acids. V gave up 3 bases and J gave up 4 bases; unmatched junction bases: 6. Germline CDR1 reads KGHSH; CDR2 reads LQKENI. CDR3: CASSPGGRAITGELFF. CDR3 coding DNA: TGTGCCAGCTCACCGGGCGGGAGGGCCATCACCGGGGAGCTGTTTTTT.

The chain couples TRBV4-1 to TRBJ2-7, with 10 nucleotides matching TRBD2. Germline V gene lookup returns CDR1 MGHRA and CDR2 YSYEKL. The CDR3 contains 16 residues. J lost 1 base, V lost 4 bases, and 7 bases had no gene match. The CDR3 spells CASSPRASGGSYEQYF. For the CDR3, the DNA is TGCGCCAGCAGCCCTCGGGCTAGCGGGGGATCCTACGAGCAGTACTTC.

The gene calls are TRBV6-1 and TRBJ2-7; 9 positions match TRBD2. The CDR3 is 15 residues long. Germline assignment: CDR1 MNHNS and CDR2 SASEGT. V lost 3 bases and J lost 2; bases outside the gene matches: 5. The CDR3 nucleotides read TGTGCCAGCAGTGACAGCGGGGGGCCTCCCTACGAGCAGTACTTC. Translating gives CASSDSGGPPYEQYF.

The CDR3 region is CSASVGGGAKDTQYF. The CDR3 nucleotides are TGCAGTGCTAGTGTCGGCGGGGGGGCGAAAGATACGCAGTATTTT. The chain employs TRBV20-1 and TRBJ2-3; the match to TRBD2 covers 9 bases. This CDR3 has 15 residues. Unmatched junction bases numbered 9, after V lost 3 bases and J lost 5 bases. Germline V CDR1 and CDR2: DFQATT, SNEGSKA (reference sequence).

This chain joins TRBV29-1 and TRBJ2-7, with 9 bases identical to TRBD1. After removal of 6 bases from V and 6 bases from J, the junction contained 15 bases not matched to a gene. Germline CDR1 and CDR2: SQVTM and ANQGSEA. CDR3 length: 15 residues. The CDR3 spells CSVKAGTGISGEQYF. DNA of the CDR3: TGCAGCGTCAAAGCCGGGACAGGGATCTCCGGCGAGCAGTACTTC.

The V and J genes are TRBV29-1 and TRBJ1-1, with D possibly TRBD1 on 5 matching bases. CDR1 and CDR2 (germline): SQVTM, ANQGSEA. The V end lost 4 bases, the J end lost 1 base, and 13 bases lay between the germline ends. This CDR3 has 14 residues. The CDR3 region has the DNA TGCAGCGTTGGTGCAGCTACAGGGAACACTGAAGCTTTCTTT. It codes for CSVGAATGNTEAFF.

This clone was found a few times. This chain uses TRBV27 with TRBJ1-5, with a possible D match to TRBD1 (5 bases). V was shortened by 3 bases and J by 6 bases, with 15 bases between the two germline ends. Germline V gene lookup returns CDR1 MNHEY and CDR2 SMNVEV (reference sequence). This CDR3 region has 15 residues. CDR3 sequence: CASSFGQGGSQPQHF. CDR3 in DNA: TGTGCCAGCAGTTTTGGTCAGGGAGGCTCTCAGCCCCAGCATTTT.